Detailed here is one T cell receptor beta chain. These data are taken from a study of blood T cell repertoires in COVID-19. Study background: From the United States, Italy and Spain came samples of acute and convalescent COVID-19.

Cohorts were assigned according to the clinical history that participants reported. Unmatched junction bases numbered 5, after V lost 8 bases and J lost 0 bases. The CDR3 runs to 14 residues. Germline CDR1 SGDLS, CDR2 YYNGEE. Original processing methods: The assay estimated nucleated cells by amplifying reference gene primers. Sequencing used immunoSEQ multiplex PCR; TCRdb keeps in-frame clones, though not all of them. V and J calls and clone size are those listed in that table; D and trimming were worked out from the DNA. The repertoire has about 200,000 clones, about 80% of them found once; the top ten carry 6.5% to 9.5%.

The source is a man aged 40-49 years who had recovered from COVID-19. What was sequenced was PBMCs or T cells enriched from blood (not recorded which). The chain links TRBV9 to TRBJ2-7; 10 bases fit TRBD2. The CDR3 loop is CASSIAGGSYEQYF. CDR3 bases: TGTGCCAGTTCTATAGCGGGGGGCTCCTACGAGCAGTACTTC.